This TCR beta chain was retrieved from a study of T-cell memory formation after mild COVID-19. Looking at the study overall: Each donor largely had its own TCR clusters.

Constant-segment primers served in 5'RACE that generated TCR alpha and TCR beta cDNA libraries bearing sample barcodes and UMIs. From the 5' RACE reads, TCRdb called clonotypes with MiXCR, one entry per CDR3 protein. The data contain 150,000 to 200,000 distinct CDR3 sequences, under 20% of them singletons. With respect to this clonotype: Its antigen is not identified.

Study outcomes and limitations: The study found contracting CD4+ clones mainly in CM and EM and contracting CD8+ clones in EMRA. Second-wave clones that peaked on day 37 lacked confirmed SARS-CoV-2 specificity.

In germline, CDR1 is LGHNA, CDR2 YNFKEQ. The CDR3 is 15 amino acids. The J segment lost 4 bases and the V segment lost 2 bases, leaving 1 base of the junction unmatched. This sequence originates from an adult woman who had mild COVID-19 (a few samples of this study predate the infection). Cell type and time point are not known. The specimen was PBMCs or a T cell subset sorted from them (not recorded which). This sequence joins TRBV4-2 and TRBJ2-1, with TRBD2 matching over 11 bases. CDR3 sequence: CASSQTSGSYNEQFF. DNA for the CDR3: TGTGCCAGCAGCCAAACTAGCGGGAGTTACAATGAGCAGTTCTTC.